This T cell receptor beta chain was profiled in a study of T cell repertoires in cytomegalovirus infection. Findings of the study overall: Clonotype analysis showed dominance of the ex vivo response by HLA-C-restricted CMV-specific TCR beta clonotypes.

Germline values: CDR1 SGHRS, CDR2 YFSETQ. The CDR3 extends over 13 amino acids. V lost 7 bases to trimming and J lost 10 bases, with 18 bases between them. TCRdb independently ran MiXCR on the reads; one entry per CDR3 protein. The sample shows around 900,000 distinct CDR3 sequences, approximately 32% of them seen only once. In regard to this clonotype: Its antigen is as yet unknown.

The starting material was cultured CD8+ T cells from PBMCs, obtained from culture after CMV antigen stimulation. The chain links TRBV5-1 to TRBJ2-1; a weak D match, TRBD2 (6 bases). The origin of this receptor is a human donor in good health (CMV status not recorded). Some clones in this sample may be carry-over from other donors' samples. Here the CDR3 DNA reads TGCGCCAGCGCACCGGCGGGACTCCCAGAGCAGTTCTTC. The encoded protein is CASAPAGLPEQFF.